This T cell receptor beta chain was sequenced during a study of blood T cell repertoires in COVID-19. Study background: Acute and convalescent COVID-19 specimens originated in the United States, Italy and Spain.

In the study's own analysis: Reference gene primer amplification in the assay estimated nucleated cell counts. Assay used: immunoSEQ multiplex PCR; TCRdb lists only in-frame clones, some missing. The D gene and trimming were derived from the DNA, and the V and J assignments and clone size from that table. The sample includes some 360,000 clones, roughly 89% of them seen just once. Germline assignment: CDR1 SGHTS and CDR2 YDEGEE. This CDR3 has 14 amino acids. V was pared by 6 bases and J by 1 base, with 12 bases between. The count of this clone is one. Followed over time, Seattle patients had been enrolled while infection was active.

Sample: peripheral blood. This chain connects TRBV5-8 to TRBJ2-3; possible D gene TRBD1, 5 bases. This sequence was found in a woman aged 60-75 years with COVID-19, enrolled during active disease. CDR3 in DNA: TGTGCCAGCACCCATGACAGCCGCACAGATACGCAGTATTTT. Amino acid sequence: CASTHDSRTDTQYF.